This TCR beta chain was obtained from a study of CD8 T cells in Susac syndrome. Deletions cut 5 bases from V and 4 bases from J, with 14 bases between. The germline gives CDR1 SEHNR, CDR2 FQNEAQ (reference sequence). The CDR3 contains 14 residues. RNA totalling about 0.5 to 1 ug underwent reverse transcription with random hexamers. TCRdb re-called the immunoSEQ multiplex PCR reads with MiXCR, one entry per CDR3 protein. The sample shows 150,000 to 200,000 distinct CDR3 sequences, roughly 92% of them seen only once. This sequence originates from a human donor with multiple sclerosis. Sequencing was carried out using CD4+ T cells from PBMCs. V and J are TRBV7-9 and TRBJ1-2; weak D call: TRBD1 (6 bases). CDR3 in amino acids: CASSLAATGYGYTF. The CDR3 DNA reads TGTGCCAGCAGCCTCGCCGCGACAGGCTATGGCTACACCTTC.